Sequencing of this TCR beta chain was carried out in a study of T cells after yellow fever vaccination. Study-wide results and caveats: The study re-detected most primary-vaccination clones after the booster (about 95% CD4, around 89% CD8).

This clonotype showed up many times. Its antigen is as yet unknown. TCRdb used MiXCR to reprocess the 5' RACE reads, holding one entry per CDR3 protein. The data contain about 220,000 distinct CDR3 sequences, about 3% of them seen just once; the ten biggest clones take up around 3%. Per germline, CDR1 SQVTM and CDR2 ANQGSEA. The CDR3 consists of 14 residues. V lost 4 bases to trimming and J lost 4 bases, with 16 bases between them. The chain uses TRBV29-1 and TRBJ1-2; D is possibly TRBD1 (5 bases). The receptor comes from a man younger than 35 who received the YFV17D yellow fever vaccine. The sample consisted of CD4+ T cells sorted from PBMCs, taken 10 days after the yellow fever booster vaccination. In DNA form, the CDR3 reads TGCAGCGTTGCGTCAGGGTATAAAGGCTATGGCTACACCTTC. Translation: CSVASGYKGYGYTF. Drawing the rest from reference TRBV29-1 and TRBJ1-2, the complete variable domain is SAVISQKPSRDICQRGTSLTIQCQVDSQVTMMFWYRQQPGQSLTLIATANQGSEATYESGFVIDKFPISRPNLTFSTLTVSNMSPEDSSIYLCSVASGYKGYGYTFGSGTRLTVV.